A single sample gave rise to the 17 T cell receptor beta chains below, sequenced in a study of T cells in Graves' hyperthyroidism and ophthalmopathy. What was amplified from RNA transcripts were TCR beta CDR3 regions. The HTBI primer set was used in a first-round RT-PCR of the TCR CDR3. MiXCR, applied by TCRdb to the multiplex PCR reads, yields one record per CDR3 protein. The sample lists 600,000 to 650,000 distinct CDR3 sequences, 15% to 20% occurring once. Material: blood. These TCRs come from a woman under 40 with Graves' hyperthyroidism.

This chain joins TRBV3-1 and TRBJ1-1; tentatively, D is TRBD1 (5 bases). The CDR3 extends over 16 amino acids. Trimming stripped 4 bases from V and 0 bases from J, with 15 bases between. Germline V gives CDR1 LGHDT, CDR2 YNNKEL (reference sequence). The CDR3 region has the DNA TGTGCCAGCAGCCCCCGGACATGGACAATGAACACTGAAGCTTTCTTT. Residues: CASSPRTWTMNTEAFF.

This clonotype was detected ten times or more. Mismatch with germline at one junction end may stem from a read error. The chain links TRBV11-2 to TRBJ2-5; D might be TRBD2 (7 bases). This CDR3 is built from 14 residues. Per the germline V gene, CDR1 is SGHAT and CDR2 is FQNNGV. The CDR3 sequence: CASNLGGAAGTQYF. CDR3 DNA: TGTGCCAGCAACTTAGGGGGGGCCGCGGGGACCCAGTACTTC.

The chain joins TRBV28 to TRBJ2-5; possible D gene TRBD2, 6 bases. Germline V lookup: CDR1 MDHEN, CDR2 SYDVKM. This CDR3 has 15 residues. Trimming pared 6 bases from V and 0 bases from J, leaving 14 bases between. CDR3 bases: TGTGCCAGCAGCCCCCTAGCGAACCACCAAGAGACCCAGTACTTC. This codes for CASSPLANHQETQYF.

This clonotype was picked up many times. The chain recombines TRBV28 with TRBJ2-7, with TRBD1 identical over 7 bases. The CDR3 runs 14 residues. V was clipped by 6 bases and J by 2 bases; unmatched bases: 7. Germline assignment: CDR1 MDHEN and CDR2 SYDVKM. DNA for the CDR3: TGTGCCAGCAGCCCGACAGGGAAGCCCTACGAGCAGTACTTC. Its protein is CASSPTGKPYEQYF.

This clonotype occurred a few times. This chain joins TRBV6-1 and TRBJ2-3; D ambiguous. CDR1 and CDR2 from the germline V gene are MNHNS and SASEGT. The CDR3 is 16 residues long. Trimming left V 6 bases short and J 3 bases short, with 19 bases between. The CDR3 is CASSQNSVGKTDTQYF. CDR3 nucleotide sequence: TGTGCCAGCAGCCAAAATTCGGTGGGGAAAACAGATACGCAGTATTTT.

This clonotype occurred many times. A much larger clone differs by one base, so this may be a read error. The CDR3 DNA is TGTGCCAGCAGTCCACATCAGCCCCAGCATTTT. Protein sequence: CASSPHQPQHF. This chain connects TRBV27 to TRBJ1-5; D gene uncertain. Germline CDR1 and CDR2: MNHEY and SMNVEV (reference sequence). The CDR3 consists of 11 residues. The ends were cut back, 5 bases at V and 5 bases at J, with 4 bases in the middle.

This clonotype has at least ten counts. V gene TRBV27 combines with J gene TRBJ2-3; tentative D call: TRBD2 (5 bases). Germline assignment: CDR1 MNHEY and CDR2 SMNVEV (reference sequence). CDR3 length equals 15 residues. V was cut by 3 bases and J by 0 bases, with 10 bases left in between. The CDR3 DNA reads TGTGCCAGCAGTTTGAAGCGGAGTAGCACAGATACGCAGTATTTT. Its translation: CASSLKRSSTDTQYF.

A remark on this clonotype: The missing conserved phenylalanine or tryptophan at the end of this CDR3 makes a read error likely. The V call is TRBV30, the J call TRBJ1-1; D gene ambiguous. Per germline, CDR1 GTSNPN and CDR2 SVGIG (reference sequence). The CDR3 contains 16 residues. V was trimmed by 5 bases and J by 1 base, leaving 20 bases between them. The CDR3 reads CAWAPPSRATNTEAFS. The CDR3, as DNA: TGTGCCTGGGCGCCCCCGAGTAGAGCCACGAACACTGAAGCTTTCTCT.

In its sample, this clonotype was seen many times. The genes are TRBV28 and TRBJ2-3, with no clear D. Germline CDR1 reads MDHEN; CDR2 reads SYDVKM. The CDR3 has 14 amino acids. Trimming stripped 6 bases from V and 2 bases from J, with 12 bases between. The CDR3 DNA is TGTGCCAGCAGCCAATCACAGTACACAGATACGCAGTATTTT. Protein: CASSQSQYTDTQYF.

This clonotype showed up many times. The chain couples TRBV5-4 to TRBJ2-7; D is possibly TRBD2 (5 bases). Germline V gene data show CDR1 as SGHNT and CDR2 as YYREEE (reference sequence). This CDR3 comprises 14 residues. The ends were cut back, 4 bases at V and 4 bases at J, with 15 bases in the middle. The CDR3 spells CASSAGRGLYEQYF. The CDR3 DNA sequence: TGTGCCAGCAGCGCTGGCCGCGGGCTGTACGAGCAGTACTTC. Complete variable domain (other parts from reference TRBV5-4 and TRBJ2-7): ETGVTQSPTHLIKTRGQQVTLRCSSQSGHNTVSWYQQALGQGPQFIFQYYREEENGRGNFPPRFSGLQFPNYSSELNVNALELDDSALYLCASSAGRGLYEQYFGPGTRLTVT.

This clonotype was recorded many times. The gene calls are TRBV20-1 and TRBJ2-1; D is ambiguous. CDR1 is DFQATT, CDR2 SNEGSKA, per germline (reference sequence). The CDR3 has 13 residues. V lost 6 bases to trimming and J lost 7 bases, with 16 bases between them. DNA of the CDR3: TGCAGTGCCCCCCAATATCTCGGGAATGAGCAGTTCTTC. Protein product: CSAPQYLGNEQFF.

The genes are TRBV30 and TRBJ1-6; maybe TRBD1 (6 bases). Trimming removed 1 base from V and 8 bases from J, with 15 bases in between. The CDR3 length is 15 residues. Germline-derived CDR1 and CDR2 are GTSNPN and SVGIG (reference sequence). The chain's CDR3 is CAWSEDRALHSPLHF. DNA for the CDR3: TGTGCCTGGAGTGAGGACAGAGCTCTTCATTCACCCCTCCACTTT. Full variable domain (rest looked up from reference TRBV30 and TRBJ1-6): SQTIHQWPATLVQPVGSPLSLECTVEGTSNPNLYWYRQAAGRGLQLLFYSVGIGQISSEVPQNLSASRPQDRQFILSSKKLLLSDSGFYLCAWSEDRALHSPLHFGNGTRLTVT.

This clonotype was found many times. This sequence joins TRBV27 and TRBJ2-1; 13 nucleotides align to TRBD2. After removal of 3 bases from V and 15 bases from J, the junction contained 5 bases not matched to a gene. CDR1 is MNHEY and CDR2 is SMNVEV in the germline V gene (reference sequence). The CDR3 is 13 residues long. The CDR3 is CASSFGTSGARFF. Here the CDR3 DNA reads TGTGCCAGCAGTTTCGGGACTAGCGGGGCTCGGTTCTTC.

This chain connects TRBV10-2 to TRBJ2-1, with 14 bases fitting TRBD2. There are 16 residues in the CDR3. With 3 bases clipped from V and 7 bases from J, the junction kept 5 bases outside the gene matches. Germline V gene sequence: CDR1 WSHSY, CDR2 SAAADI. The CDR3 bases are TGCGCCAGCAGTGACACGGGGACTAGCGGGAGTAATGAGCAGTTCTTC. As protein: CASSDTGTSGSNEQFF.

The chain carries TRBV25-1 and TRBJ2-1, with 7 bases matching TRBD2. The germline V gene has CDR1 MGHDK and CDR2 SYGVNS. V lost 4 bases, J lost 6 bases, and 12 bases stayed unmatched. The CDR3 covers 16 residues. CDR3 bases: TGTGCCAGCAGTGCATCGCTGCTAGCGGCCGGCAATGAGCAGTTCTTC. It specifies CASSASLLAAGNEQFF.

This clonotype was observed a single time. V gene TRBV27 combines with J gene TRBJ2-7; maybe TRBD2 (6 bases). Per germline, CDR1 MNHEY and CDR2 SMNVEV (reference sequence). The CDR3 totals 14 residues. Trimming left V 8 bases short and J 6 bases short, with 20 bases between. The CDR3 bases are TGTGCCAGCCGGTACCTGGGGGGACCCTGCGAGCAGTACTTC. Protein: CASRYLGGPCEQYF.

This clonotype showed up many times. The chain joins TRBV12-3 or TRBV12-4 to TRBJ1-1; D is undetermined. V lost 6 bases and J 0 bases, leaving 8 bases between the germline ends. CDR3 length equals 13 residues. The CDR3 loop reads CASRTDVNTEAFF. The CDR3 coding sequence is TGTGCCAGCAGAACGGACGTGAACACTGAAGCTTTCTTT.